These T cell receptor beta chains were read from a single sample in a study of metastatic and nonmetastatic thyroid tumors. TCRdb ran MiXCR on the PCR reads. The sample has about 92,000 clones; just under 15% are singletons. Input material: blood. The receptors come from a female donor with papillary thyroid cancer or a benign thyroid nodule (not recorded which). Some clones in this sample may be carry-over from other donors' samples. The CDR3 runs from the conserved cysteine through the conserved F or W. A D gene is named only where the DNA matches it firmly. Size values are once, few and many counts, or a class for expanded clones, and some rows have none.

V gene	D gene	J gene	clone size	CDR3 protein	CDR3 DNA
TRBV6-4	TRBD2	TRBJ2-3	many	CASSESGGGTDTQYF	TGTGCCAGCAGTGAAAGCGGGGGGGGCACAGATACGCAGTATTTT
TRBV14	-	TRBJ1-1	-	CASSPFSAGNTEAFF	TGTGCCAGCAGCCCTTTCTCTGCGGGCAACACTGAAGCTTTCTTT
TRBV5-1	-	TRBJ1-1	many	CASSLEGSGNTEAFF	TGCGCCAGCAGCTTGGAGGGGAGCGGGAATACTGAAGCTTTCTTT
TRBV28	-	TRBJ2-6	many	CASSLSRVAGANVLTF	TGTGCCAGCAGTCTCTCGCGGGTTGCCGGGGCCAACGTCCTGACTTTC
TRBV27	TRBD2	TRBJ2-7	many	CASAMRGGGGYEQYF	TGTGCCAGCGCCATGAGAGGCGGGGGGGGGTACGAGCAGTACTTC
TRBV28	-	TRBJ2-6	many	CASSSGGSGANVLTF	TGTGCCAGCAGTTCCGGGGGCTCTGGGGCCAACGTCCTGACTTTC
TRBV6-1	TRBD2	TRBJ2-1	many	CASSPGTSGPNEQFF	TGTGCCAGCAGCCCCGGGACTAGCGGTCCCAATGAGCAGTTCTTC
TRBV5-1	-	TRBJ1-1	-	CASIFYSGWTEAFF	TGCGCCAGCATCTTCTACAGTGGTTGGACTGAAGCTTTCTTT
TRBV5-6	-	TRBJ1-6	many	CASSRPEGPSPLHF	TGTGCCAGCAGCCGTCCGGAAGGTCCATCACCCCTCCACTTT
TRBV3-1	-	TRBJ1-3	many	CASSQVRTTLGNTIYF	TGTGCCAGCAGCCAAGTCAGGACAACGCTTGGAAACACCATATATTTT
TRBV30	TRBD2	TRBJ2-5	many	CAWSGLAGAGETQYF	TGTGCCTGGAGTGGACTAGCGGGGGCCGGGGAGACCCAGTACTTC
TRBV6-4	-	TRBJ2-2	medium-sized	CASSEGTGELFF	TGTGCCAGCAGTGAGGGCACCGGGGAGCTGTTTTTT
TRBV18	-	TRBJ2-2	few	CASSPRDTGELFF	TGTGCCAGCTCACCCAGGGACACCGGGGAGCTGTTTTTT
TRBV12-3/TRBV12-4	TRBD1	TRBJ1-6	many	CASSLTGSPLHF	TGTGCCAGCAGTCTGACAGGGTCACCCCTCCACTTT
TRBV12-3/TRBV12-4	-	TRBJ1-2	many	CASSLLGARNGYTF	TGTGCCAGCAGCCTGCTGGGGGCTCGGAATGGCTACACCTTC
TRBV28	-	TRBJ1-2	-	CASISPSSVPWDTF	TGTGCCAGCATTTCCCCCTCCTCTGTACCCTGGGACACCTTC
TRBV5-8	TRBD1	TRBJ1-5	many	CASSTGQFRLDQPQHF	TGTGCCAGCAGCACGGGACAGTTCAGGCTGGATCAGCCCCAGCATTTT
TRBV6-5	-	TRBJ1-2	few	CVSSSDPGGRIYGYTF	TGTGTCAGCAGTTCCGATCCCGGGGGACGGATCTATGGCTACACCTTC
TRBV25-1	-	TRBJ2-7	many	CASSAKPPGGVYEQYF	TGTGCCAGCAGTGCCAAACCGCCCGGGGGTGTCTACGAGCAGTACTTC
TRBV5-1	-	TRBJ1-1	many	CASSPNRNTEAFF	TGCGCCAGCAGCCCGAACAGGAACACTGAAGCTTTCTTT
TRBV27	TRBD1	TRBJ1-2	many	CASSLSAGGRYGYTF	TGCGCCAGCAGTTTATCGGCAGGGGGGAGGTATGGCTACACCTTC
TRBV11-3	TRBD2	TRBJ2-1	-	CASSLGLAGGYNEQFF	TGTGCCAGCAGCCTGGGACTAGCTGGAGGGTACAATGAGCAGTTCTTC
TRBV2	-	TRBJ1-1	many	CASTNRAQNTEAFF	TGTGCCAGCACTAATAGGGCCCAAAACACTGAAGCTTTCTTT
TRBV6-5	-	TRBJ1-1	few	CASSLMHMNTEAFF	TGTGCCAGCAGTTTAATGCATATGAACACTGAAGCTTTCTTT
TRBV13	-	TRBJ1-2	-	CASSFKTFYGYTF	TGTGCCAGCAGCTTTAAGACATTCTATGGCTACACCTTC
TRBV19	-	TRBJ1-4	many	CASSILTGRNEKLFF	TGTGCCAGTAGTATCCTGACAGGCCGTAATGAAAAACTGTTTTTT
TRBV28	-	TRBJ2-7	-	CASGTKDGYERYF	TGTGCCAGCGGCACAAAGGACGGCTACGAGCGGTACTTC
TRBV28	-	TRBJ2-3	many	CASRPNLAAGTDTQYF	TGTGCCAGCAGGCCCAATCTAGCAGCTGGGACAGATACGCAGTATTTT
TRBV27	-	TRBJ2-2	few	CASRPAGDAGELFF	TGTGCCAGCAGACCAGCCGGTGATGCGGGGGAGCTGTTTTTT
TRBV5-1	-	TRBJ1-1	many	CASSPDRSDTEAFF	TGCGCCAGCAGCCCCGACAGGTCGGACACTGAAGCTTTCTTT
TRBV30	-	TRBJ1-1	-	CAWSRWGVAMNTEAFF	TGTGCCTGGAGTAGGTGGGGGGTGGCCATGAACACTGAAGCTTTCTTT
TRBV6-1	TRBD1	TRBJ2-1	many	CASSLHTGVVNEQFF	TGTGCCAGCAGTTTGCATACAGGGGTGGTTAATGAGCAGTTCTTC
TRBV7-6	-	TRBJ2-5	many	CASSLARPETRQETQYF	TGTGCCAGCAGCTTAGCGCGTCCAGAAACAAGACAAGAGACCCAGTACTTC
TRBV15	TRBD1	TRBJ1-3	few	CATSKDRGVGNTIYF	TGCGCCACCAGCAAAGACAGGGGGGTTGGAAACACCATATATTTT
TRBV5-1	-	TRBJ1-1	few	CTSSLDTGTLNTEAFF	TGCACCAGCAGCTTGGACACCGGGACCCTGAACACTGAAGCTTTCTTT
TRBV6-1	-	TRBJ2-7	-	CTSSTRGSSYEQYF	TGCACCAGCAGTACCAGGGGTAGCTCCTACGAGCAGTACTTC
TRBV5-1	-	TRBJ2-1	-	CATWAGPGAYNEQFF	TGCGCCACCTGGGCAGGGCCAGGGGCATACAATGAGCAGTTCTTC
TRBV19	-	TRBJ2-7	few	CASSTLGVEQYF	TGTGCCAGTAGTACATTGGGGGTCGAGCAGTACTTC
TRBV5-1	-	TRBJ2-5	many	CASSLMGFQETQYF	TGCGCCAGCAGCTTGATGGGGTTTCAAGAGACCCAGTACTTC
TRBV18	TRBD1	TRBJ2-1	many	CASSPTGKFSYNEQFF	TGTGCCAGCTCACCGACAGGGAAGTTCTCCTACAATGAGCAGTTCTTC
TRBV5-6	-	TRBJ1-5	-	CASTLWRSGNQPQHF	TGTGCCAGCACCCTGTGGCGCAGCGGCAATCAGCCCCAGCATTTT
TRBV7-3	-	TRBJ1-4	many	CASWGRDEKLFF	TGTGCCAGCTGGGGCAGGGATGAAAAACTGTTTTTT
TRBV4-1	-	TRBJ2-7	many	CASSQEKGKYYEQYF	TGCGCCAGCAGCCAAGAGAAGGGTAAATATTACGAGCAGTACTTC